This T cell receptor (beta chain) emerged from a study of patients and donors after allogeneic stem cell transplantation. Each CDR3 protein gets one entry after TCRdb re-called the RT-PCR reads with MiXCR. The table lists about 960,000 distinct CDR3 sequences, roughly 18% of them singletons. Per germline, CDR1 MNHEY and CDR2 SVGEGT. V was shortened by 6 bases and J by 6 bases, with 18 bases between the two germline ends. The CDR3 runs 15 residues. Sequencing was performed on blood, either unsorted or a sorted T cell fraction (not recorded which). The receptor comes from a human donor who was either an allogeneic HSCT recipient or a stem cell or donor lymphocyte infusion donor (not recorded which). It is not recorded whose cells these are; they may come from a transplant donor. The rearrangement joins TRBV6-2 or TRBV6-3 to TRBJ2-1; D may be TRBD1 (6 bases). The CDR3 spells CASSHQGLASNEQFF. For the CDR3, the DNA is TGTGCCAGCAGCCATCAGGGGTTAGCGTCCAATGAGCAGTTCTTC.